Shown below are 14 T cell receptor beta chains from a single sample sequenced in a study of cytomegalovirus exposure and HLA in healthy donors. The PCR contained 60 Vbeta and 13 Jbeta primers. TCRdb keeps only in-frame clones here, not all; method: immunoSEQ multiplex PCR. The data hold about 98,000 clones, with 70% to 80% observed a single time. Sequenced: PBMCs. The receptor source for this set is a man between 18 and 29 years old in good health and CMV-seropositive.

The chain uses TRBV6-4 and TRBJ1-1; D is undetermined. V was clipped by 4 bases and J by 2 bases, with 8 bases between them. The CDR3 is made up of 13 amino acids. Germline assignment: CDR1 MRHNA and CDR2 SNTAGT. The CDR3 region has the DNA TGTGCCAGCAGTGTACTCGCTAACACTGAAGCTTTCTTT. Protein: CASSVLANTEAFF.

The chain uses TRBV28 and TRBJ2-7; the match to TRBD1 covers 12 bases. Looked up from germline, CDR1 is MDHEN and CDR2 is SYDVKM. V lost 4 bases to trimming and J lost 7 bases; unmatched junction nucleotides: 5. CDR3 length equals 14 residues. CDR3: CASSSGTGGREQYF. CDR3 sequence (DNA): TGTGCCAGCAGTTCAGGGACAGGGGGCAGGGAGCAGTACTTC.

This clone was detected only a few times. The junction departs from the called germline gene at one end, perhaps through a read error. CDR3 region: CAISESRESQYF. CDR3 DNA sequence: TGTGCCATCAGTGAGTCACGGGAGAGCCAGTACTTC. The chain has TRBV10-3 and TRBJ2-5; D may be TRBD2 (6 bases). Germline lookup yields CDR1 ENHRY and CDR2 SYGVKD. The CDR3 extends over 12 amino acids.

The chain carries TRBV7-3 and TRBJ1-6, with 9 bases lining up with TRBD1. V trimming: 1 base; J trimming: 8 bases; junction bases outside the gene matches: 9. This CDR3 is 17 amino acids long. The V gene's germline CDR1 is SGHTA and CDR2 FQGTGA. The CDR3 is CASSLSGPTGGDSPLHF. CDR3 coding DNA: TGTGCCAGCAGCTTAAGCGGCCCGACAGGGGGTGATTCACCCCTCCACTTT.

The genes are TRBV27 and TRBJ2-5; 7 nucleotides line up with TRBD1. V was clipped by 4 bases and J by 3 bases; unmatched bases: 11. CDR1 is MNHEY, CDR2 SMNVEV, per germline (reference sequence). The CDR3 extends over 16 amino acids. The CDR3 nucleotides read TGTGCCAGCAGTTCCTCTCCGGGACAGCACAAAGAGACCCAGTACTTC. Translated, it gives CASSSSPGQHKETQYF.

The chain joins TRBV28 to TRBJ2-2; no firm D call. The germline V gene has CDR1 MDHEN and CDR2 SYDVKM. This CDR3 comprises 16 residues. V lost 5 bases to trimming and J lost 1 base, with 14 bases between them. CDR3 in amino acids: CASSMQITLNTGELFF. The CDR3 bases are TGTGCCAGCAGTATGCAGATAACCTTGAACACCGGGGAGCTGTTTTTT.

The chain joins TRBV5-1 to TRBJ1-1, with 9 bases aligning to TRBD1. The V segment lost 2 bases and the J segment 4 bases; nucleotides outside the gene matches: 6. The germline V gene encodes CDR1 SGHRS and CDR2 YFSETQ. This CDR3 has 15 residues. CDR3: CASSFYRGQGTEAFF. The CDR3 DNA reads TGCGCCAGCAGCTTTTACAGGGGGCAGGGCACTGAAGCTTTCTTT.

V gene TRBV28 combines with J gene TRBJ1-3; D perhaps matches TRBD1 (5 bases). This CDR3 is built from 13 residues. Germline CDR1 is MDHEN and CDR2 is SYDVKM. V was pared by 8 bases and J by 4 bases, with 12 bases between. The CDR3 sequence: CASWGDVGNTIYF. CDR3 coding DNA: TGTGCCAGCTGGGGCGACGTGGGAAACACCATATATTTT.

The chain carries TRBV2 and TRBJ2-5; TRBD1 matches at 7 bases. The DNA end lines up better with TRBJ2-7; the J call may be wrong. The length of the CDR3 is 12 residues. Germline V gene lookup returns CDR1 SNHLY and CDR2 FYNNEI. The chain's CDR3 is CASRQGVYEQYF. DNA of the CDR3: TGTGCCAGCAGGCAGGGGGTTTACGAGCAGTACTTC.

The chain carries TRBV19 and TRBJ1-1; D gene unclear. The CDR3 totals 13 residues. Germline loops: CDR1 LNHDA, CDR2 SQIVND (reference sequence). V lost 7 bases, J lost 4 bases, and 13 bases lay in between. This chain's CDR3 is CASTTPPGTEAFF. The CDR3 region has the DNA TGTGCCAGTACTACCCCTCCGGGCACTGAAGCTTTCTTT.

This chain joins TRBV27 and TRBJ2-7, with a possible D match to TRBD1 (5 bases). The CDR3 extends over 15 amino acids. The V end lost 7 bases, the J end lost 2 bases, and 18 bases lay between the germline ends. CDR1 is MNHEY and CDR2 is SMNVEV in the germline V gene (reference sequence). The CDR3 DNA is TGTGCCAGCATTTGGGGCCGCAAGTCCCCCTACGAGCAGTACTTC. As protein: CASIWGRKSPYEQYF.

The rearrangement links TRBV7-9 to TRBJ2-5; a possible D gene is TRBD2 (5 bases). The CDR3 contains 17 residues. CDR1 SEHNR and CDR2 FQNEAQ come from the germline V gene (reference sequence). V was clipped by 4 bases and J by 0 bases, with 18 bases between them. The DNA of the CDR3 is TGTGCCAGCAGCTGGGCCGTCCCAGAGGGAAACCAAGAGACCCAGTACTTC. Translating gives CASSWAVPEGNQETQYF.

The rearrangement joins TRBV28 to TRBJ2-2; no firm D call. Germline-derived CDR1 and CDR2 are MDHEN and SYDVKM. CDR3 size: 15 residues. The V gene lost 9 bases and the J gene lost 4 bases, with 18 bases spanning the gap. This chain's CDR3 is CASTVFQETTGELFF. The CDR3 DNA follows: TGTGCCAGTACCGTCTTCCAGGAAACCACCGGGGAGCTGTTTTTT.

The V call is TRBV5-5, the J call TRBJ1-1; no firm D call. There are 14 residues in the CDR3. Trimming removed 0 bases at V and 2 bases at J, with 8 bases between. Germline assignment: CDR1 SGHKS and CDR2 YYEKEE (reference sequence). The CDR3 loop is CASSLDQANTEAFF. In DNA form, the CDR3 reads TGTGCCAGCAGCTTGGATCAGGCCAACACTGAAGCTTTCTTT.